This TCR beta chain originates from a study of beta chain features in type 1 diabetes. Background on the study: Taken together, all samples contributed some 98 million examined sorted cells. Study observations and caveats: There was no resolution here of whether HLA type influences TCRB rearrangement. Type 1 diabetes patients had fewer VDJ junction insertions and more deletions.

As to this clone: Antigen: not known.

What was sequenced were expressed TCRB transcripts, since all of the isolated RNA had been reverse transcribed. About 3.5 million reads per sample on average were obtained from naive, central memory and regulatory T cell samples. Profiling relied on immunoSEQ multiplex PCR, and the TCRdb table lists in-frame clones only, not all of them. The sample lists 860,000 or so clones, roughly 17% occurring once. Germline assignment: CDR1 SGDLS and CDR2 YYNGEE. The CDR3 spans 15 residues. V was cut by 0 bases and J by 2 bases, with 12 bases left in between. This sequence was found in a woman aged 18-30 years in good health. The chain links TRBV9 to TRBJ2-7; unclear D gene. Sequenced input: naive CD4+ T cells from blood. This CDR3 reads CASSVEARFTYEQYF. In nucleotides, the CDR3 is TGTGCCAGCAGCGTAGAGGCCAGGTTTACCTACGAGCAGTACTTC.